The 11 T cell receptor beta chains in this list originate from one sample, sequenced in a study of PD-L1 blockade in urothelial cancer. Data came from immunoSEQ multiplex PCR; TCRdb stores just in-frame clones and leaves some out. This table holds about 37,000 clones, 82% found once. The sample consisted of PBMCs, taken around atezolizumab (anti-PD-L1) treatment. These TCRs come from a man between 60 and 70 years old with urothelial cancer.

This rearrangement joins TRBV14 to TRBJ2-2; TRBD1 matches 8 bases. The V segment lost 9 bases and the J segment 5 bases; nucleotides outside the gene matches: 8. The CDR3 sequence is 14 residues long. Germline-derived CDR1 and CDR2 are SGHDN and FVKESK. The CDR3 is CARIGQGWTGELFF. The CDR3, as DNA: TGTGCCAGGATAGGACAGGGATGGACCGGGGAGCTGTTTTTT.

The J gene is TRBJ2-2, the V gene TRBV7-8; 8 bases agree with TRBD1. Germline values: CDR1 SGHVS, CDR2 FQNEAQ. The V and J ends lost 5 bases and 0 bases, in that order; junction bases with no gene match: 5. The CDR3 totals 16 residues. CDR3: CASSPRTGTNTGELFF. The CDR3 nucleotides are TGTGCCAGCAGCCCTCGGACAGGGACGAACACCGGGGAGCTGTTTTTT.

This clone was seen a handful of times. The chain is built from TRBV10-3 and TRBJ1-2, with TRBD1 matching 7 bases. The CDR3 consists of 13 residues. Germline V gene sequence: CDR1 ENHRY, CDR2 SYGVKD. Germline trimming cut 10 bases from V and 3 bases from J; bases unmatched to any gene: 8. The CDR3 coding sequence is TGTGCCACCAATGGACAGGAATACTATGGCTACACCTTC. This codes for CATNGQEYYGYTF.

V gene TRBV6-1 combines with J gene TRBJ1-1; D unresolved. V was cut by 5 bases and J by 0 bases, with 10 bases left in between. CDR1 and CDR2 (germline): MNHNS, SASEGT. The CDR3 totals 14 residues. The CDR3 DNA reads TGTGCCAGCAGTCCCATTGAGCTGAACACTGAAGCTTTCTTT. Amino acid sequence: CASSPIELNTEAFF.

This clone showed up just once. The chain uses TRBV5-8 and TRBJ2-5, with TRBD1 matching 12 bases. Germline V gives CDR1 SGHTS, CDR2 YDEGEE. V was pared by 4 bases and J by 7 bases, with 8 bases of the junction left unmatched. CDR3 length: 15 amino acids. The CDR3 DNA is TGTGCCAGCAGCCGCAGGGACAGGGGGCGTGGGACCCAGTACTTC. Protein sequence: CASSRRDRGRGTQYF.

V and J are TRBV11-2 and TRBJ1-2; D not certain. Germline V gives CDR1 SGHAT, CDR2 FQNNGV. V lost 4 bases to trimming and J lost 4 bases, with 10 bases between them. This CDR3 is built from 13 residues. In nucleotides, the CDR3 is TGTGCCAGCAGCTCCGCCGGCGGCTATGGCTACACCTTC. Its translation: CASSSAGGYGYTF.

The chain has TRBV30 and TRBJ2-3; 10 bases fit TRBD2. CDR3 length equals 15 residues. V gave up 2 bases and J gave up 6 bases; unmatched junction bases: 8. The germline gives CDR1 GTSNPN, CDR2 SVGIG (reference sequence). CDR3 residues: CAWSLGAGGTDTQYF. DNA of the CDR3: TGTGCCTGGAGTCTCGGAGCGGGGGGGACTGATACGCAGTATTTT.

This sequence joins TRBV5-1 and TRBJ2-7, with D perhaps matching TRBD1 (5 bases). Germline-derived CDR1 and CDR2 are SGHRS and YFSETQ. CDR3 length: 15 amino acids. V was clipped by 0 bases and J by 4 bases, with 14 bases between them. This CDR3 is CASSLASGQLYEQYF. CDR3 bases: TGCGCCAGCAGCTTGGCCTCTGGACAATTATACGAGCAGTACTTC.

This chain uses TRBV10-2 with TRBJ2-1; TRBD2 matches at 7 bases. The CDR3 covers 16 residues. The V gene end was trimmed by 6 bases and the J gene end by 2 bases; junction bases not matched to a gene: 10. Germline V CDR1 and CDR2: WSHSY, SAAADI. CDR3 amino acids: CASSDPGLVTYNEQFF. CDR3 bases: TGCGCCAGCAGCGATCCCGGACTAGTGACCTACAATGAGCAGTTCTTC.

This clone was detected only once. The chain uses TRBV19 and TRBJ1-5, with TRBD1 matching over 9 bases. Trimming removed 6 bases from V and 6 bases from J; junction bases left unmatched: 6. Germline V gives CDR1 LNHDA, CDR2 SQIVND (reference sequence). CDR3 size: 14 residues. CDR3 bases: TGTGCCAGTAGCCACAGGGGGCTGGGTCAGCCCCAGCATTTT. Protein product: CASSHRGLGQPQHF.

The chain combines TRBV18 with TRBJ2-2; weak D call: TRBD1 (6 bases). The V end was cut by 2 bases, the J end by 4 bases, with 14 bases between. The CDR3 is made up of 16 amino acids. Germline V gene sequence: CDR1 KGHSH, CDR2 LQKENI. The CDR3 spells CASSPNGQMVTGELFF. Written as DNA, the CDR3 is TGTGCCAGCTCACCAAATGGACAGATGGTCACCGGGGAGCTGTTTTTT.